This T cell receptor (beta chain) stems from a study of T-cell memory formation after mild COVID-19. TCRdb re-analysed the 5' RACE reads in MiXCR, keeping a single row per CDR3 protein. The data show around 340,000 distinct CDR3 sequences, about a sixth seen once. Looked up from germline, CDR1 is DFQATT and CDR2 is SNEGSKA (reference sequence). V lost 0 bases and J lost 10, with 22 bases in between. The CDR3 totals 17 residues. In its sample, this clonotype was seen a few times. V is TRBV20-1 and J is TRBJ1-6; maybe TRBD1 (5 bases). This receptor was identified in a man between 18 and 29 years old who had mild COVID-19 (a few samples of this study predate the infection). Cell type and time point are not known. Sequenced input: PBMCs or a T cell subset sorted from them (not recorded which). This CDR3 reads CSARDPTGQGFSSPLHF. Here the CDR3 DNA reads TGCAGTGCTAGAGATCCCACCGGGCAGGGATTTTCCTCACCCCTCCACTTT.